These 3 T cell receptor beta chains share one sample of origin, sequenced in a study of T cell responses to AZD1222 COVID-19 vaccine (dated by TCRdb to about 2021). Libraries were prepared through the immunoSEQ multiplex PCR assay. The immuneACCESS repertoire file appears here via TCRdb, limited to in-frame rearrangements. These files lack a portion of the clones; in checked studies, under half of the deficit traces to unresolved V genes, and the cause of the others is not known. The table for this sample lists 150,000 to 200,000 clones; approximately 91% of them were counted only once. Of the sample, 0.99% falls within the top ten clones. The time point tag for this specimen amounts to: baseline before first vaccination. The specimen was peripheral blood, collected on day 0 of AZD1222 vaccination. These receptor sequences come from an adult in good health.

J is TRBJ2-3 and V is TRBV5-1; 9 nucleotides agree with TRBD2. This CDR3 has 16 amino acids. V shed 1 base, J shed 1 base, and the junction held 4 bases outside the gene matches. From germline, CDR1 is SGHRS and CDR2 YFSETQ. The CDR3 sequence is CASSLRASGGTDTQYF. The CDR3 nucleotides read TGCGCCAGCAGCTTGAGGGCTAGCGGGGGCACAGATACGCAGTATTTT.

The chain has TRBV6-5 and TRBJ1-5; 9 bases match TRBD1. The CDR3 is 14 residues long. The germline V gene encodes CDR1 MNHEY and CDR2 SVGAGI. The V and J ends lost 6 bases and 2 bases, in that order; junction bases with no gene match: 2. The CDR3 region has the DNA TGTGCCAGCAGCAGACAGGGGGGCAATCAGCCCCAGCATTTT. This gives the protein CASSRQGGNQPQHF.

The chain uses TRBV9 and TRBJ2-5; weak D call: TRBD2 (5 bases). The CDR3 sequence is 12 residues long. CDR1 is SGDLS and CDR2 is YYNGEE in the germline V gene. Trimming removed 0 bases at V and 9 bases at J, with 9 bases between. The CDR3 spells CASSVEAGAQYF. DNA for the CDR3: TGTGCCAGCAGCGTAGAAGCCGGGGCCCAGTACTTC.